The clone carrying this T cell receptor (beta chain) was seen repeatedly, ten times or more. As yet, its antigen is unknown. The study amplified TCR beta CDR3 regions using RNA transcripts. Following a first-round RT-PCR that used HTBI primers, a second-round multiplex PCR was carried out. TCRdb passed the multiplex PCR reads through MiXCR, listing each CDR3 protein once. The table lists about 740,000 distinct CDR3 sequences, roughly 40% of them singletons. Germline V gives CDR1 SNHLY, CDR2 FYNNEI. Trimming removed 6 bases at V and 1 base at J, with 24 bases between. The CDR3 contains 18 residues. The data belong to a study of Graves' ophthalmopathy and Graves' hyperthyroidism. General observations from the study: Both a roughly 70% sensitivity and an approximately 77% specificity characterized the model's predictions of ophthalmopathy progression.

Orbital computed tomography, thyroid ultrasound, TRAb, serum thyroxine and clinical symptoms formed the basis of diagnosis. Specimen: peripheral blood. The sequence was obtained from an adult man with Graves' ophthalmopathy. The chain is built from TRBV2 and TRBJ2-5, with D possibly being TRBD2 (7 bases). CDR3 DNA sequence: TGTGCCAGCAGCGCTGTACCATTAGGGGGGGCTATCCAAGAGACCCAGTACTTC. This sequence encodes CASSAVPLGGAIQETQYF.